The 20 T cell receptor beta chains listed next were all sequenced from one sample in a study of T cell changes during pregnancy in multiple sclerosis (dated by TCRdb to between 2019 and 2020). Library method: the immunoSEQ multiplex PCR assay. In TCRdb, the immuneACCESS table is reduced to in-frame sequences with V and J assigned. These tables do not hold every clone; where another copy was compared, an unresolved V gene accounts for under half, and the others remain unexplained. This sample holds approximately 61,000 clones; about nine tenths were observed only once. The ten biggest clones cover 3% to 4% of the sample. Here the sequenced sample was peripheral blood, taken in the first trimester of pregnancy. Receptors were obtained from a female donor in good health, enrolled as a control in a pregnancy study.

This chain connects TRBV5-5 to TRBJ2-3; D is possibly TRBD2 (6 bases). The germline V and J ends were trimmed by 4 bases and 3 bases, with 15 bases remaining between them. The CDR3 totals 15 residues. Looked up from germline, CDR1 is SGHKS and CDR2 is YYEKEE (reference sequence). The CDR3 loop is CASSLIQEGTDTQYF. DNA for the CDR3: TGTGCCAGCAGCCTGATCCAGGAGGGAACAGATACGCAGTATTTT.

The CDR3 DNA follows: TGCAGCGTTGGGGGGGGGTACCAAGAGACCCAGTACTTC. Translation gives CSVGGGYQETQYF. V gene TRBV29-1 combines with J gene TRBJ2-5, with 7 positions matching TRBD2. The length of the CDR3 is 13 residues. Per the germline V gene, CDR1 is SQVTM and CDR2 is ANQGSEA. The V segment lost 4 bases and the J segment 0 bases; nucleotides outside the gene matches: 2. Together with reference TRBV29-1 and TRBJ2-5, the CDR3 gives the full variable domain: SAVISQKPSRDICQRGTSLTIQCQVDSQVTMMFWYRQQPGQSLTLIATANQGSEATYESGFVIDKFPISRPNLTFSTLTVSNMSPEDSSIYLCSVGGGYQETQYFGPGTRLLVL.

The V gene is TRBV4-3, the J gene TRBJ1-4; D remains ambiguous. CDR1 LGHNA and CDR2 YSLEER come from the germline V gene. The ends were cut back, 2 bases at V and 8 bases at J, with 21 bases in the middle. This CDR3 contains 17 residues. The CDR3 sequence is CASSQLTSGDGREKLFF. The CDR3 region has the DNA TGCGCCAGCAGCCAACTCACCTCGGGTGACGGAAGGGAAAAACTGTTTTTT.

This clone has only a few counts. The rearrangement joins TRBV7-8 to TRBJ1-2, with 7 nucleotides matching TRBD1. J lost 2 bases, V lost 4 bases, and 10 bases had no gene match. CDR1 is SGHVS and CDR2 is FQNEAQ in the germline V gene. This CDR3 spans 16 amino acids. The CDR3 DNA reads TGTGCCAGCAGCTCGATTCTTATGACAGGGAACTATGGCTACACCTTC. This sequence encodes CASSSILMTGNYGYTF.

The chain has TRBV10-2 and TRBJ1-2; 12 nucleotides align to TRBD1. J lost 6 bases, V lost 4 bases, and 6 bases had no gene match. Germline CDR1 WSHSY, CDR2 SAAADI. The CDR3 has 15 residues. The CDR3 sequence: CASSVPGTGGDGYTF. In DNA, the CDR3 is TGCGCCAGCAGTGTGCCGGGGACAGGGGGCGATGGCTACACCTTC.

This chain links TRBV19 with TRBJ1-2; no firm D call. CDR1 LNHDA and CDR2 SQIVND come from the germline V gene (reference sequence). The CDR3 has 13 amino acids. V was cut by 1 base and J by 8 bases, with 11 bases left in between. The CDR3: CASSIGLERGYTF. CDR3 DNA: TGTGCCAGTAGTATAGGTCTGGAGAGGGGCTACACCTTC.

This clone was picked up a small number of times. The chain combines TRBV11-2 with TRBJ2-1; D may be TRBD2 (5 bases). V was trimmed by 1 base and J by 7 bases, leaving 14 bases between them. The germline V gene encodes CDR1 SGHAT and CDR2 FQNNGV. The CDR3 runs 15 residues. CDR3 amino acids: CASSLVSSGLNEQFF. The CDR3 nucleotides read TGTGCCAGCAGCTTAGTAAGTTCCGGACTTAATGAGCAGTTCTTC.

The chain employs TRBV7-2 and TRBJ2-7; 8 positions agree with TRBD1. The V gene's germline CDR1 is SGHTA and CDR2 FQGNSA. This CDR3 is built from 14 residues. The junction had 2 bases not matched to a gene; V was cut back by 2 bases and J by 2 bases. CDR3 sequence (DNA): TGTGCCAGCAGCTTAAACAGGGGGGCCTACGAGCAGTACTTC. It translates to CASSLNRGAYEQYF.

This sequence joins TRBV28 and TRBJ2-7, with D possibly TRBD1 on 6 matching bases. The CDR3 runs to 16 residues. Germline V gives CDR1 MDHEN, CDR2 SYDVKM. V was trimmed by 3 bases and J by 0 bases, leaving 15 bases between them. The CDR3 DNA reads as TGTGCCAGCAGTTTTTCACAGGGTGGGAGCTCCTACGAGCAGTACTTC. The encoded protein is CASSFSQGGSSYEQYF.

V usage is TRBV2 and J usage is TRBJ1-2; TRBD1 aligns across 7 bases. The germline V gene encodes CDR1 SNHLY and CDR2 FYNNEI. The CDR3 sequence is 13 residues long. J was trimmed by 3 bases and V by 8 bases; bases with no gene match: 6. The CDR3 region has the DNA TGTGCCAGCCAGATACAGGGGCACTATGGCTACACCTTC. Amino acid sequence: CASQIQGHYGYTF.

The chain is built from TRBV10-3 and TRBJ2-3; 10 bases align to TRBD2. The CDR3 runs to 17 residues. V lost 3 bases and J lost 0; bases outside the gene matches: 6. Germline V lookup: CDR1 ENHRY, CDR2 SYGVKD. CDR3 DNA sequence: TGTGCCATCAGTGACGATGGGACTAGCGATAGCACAGATACGCAGTATTTT. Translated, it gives CAISDDGTSDSTDTQYF.

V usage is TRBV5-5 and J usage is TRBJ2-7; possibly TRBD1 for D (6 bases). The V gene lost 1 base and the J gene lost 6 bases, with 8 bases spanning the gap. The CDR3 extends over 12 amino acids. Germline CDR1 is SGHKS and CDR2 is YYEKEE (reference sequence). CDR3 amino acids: CASSLLGGEQYF. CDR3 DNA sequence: TGTGCCAGCAGCTTGTTAGGGGGCGAGCAGTACTTC. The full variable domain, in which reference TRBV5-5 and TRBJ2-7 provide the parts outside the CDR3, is DAGVTQSPTHLIKTRGQQVTLRCSPISGHKSVSWYQQVLGQGPQFIFQYYEKEERGRGNFPDRFSARQFPNYSSELNVNALLLGDSALYLCASSLLGGEQYFGPGTRLTVT.

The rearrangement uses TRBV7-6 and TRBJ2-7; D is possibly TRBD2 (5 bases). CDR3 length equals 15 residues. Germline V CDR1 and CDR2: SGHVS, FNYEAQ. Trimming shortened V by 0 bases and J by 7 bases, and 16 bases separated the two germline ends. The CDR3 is CASSLAVAGPGEQYF. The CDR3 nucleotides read TGTGCCAGCAGCTTAGCCGTAGCCGGCCCGGGGGAGCAGTACTTC.

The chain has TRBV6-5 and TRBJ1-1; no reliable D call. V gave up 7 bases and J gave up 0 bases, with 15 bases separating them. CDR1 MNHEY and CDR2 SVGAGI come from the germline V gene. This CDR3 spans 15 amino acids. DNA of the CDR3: TGTGCCAGCATACCGACGGGAAACATGAACACTGAAGCTTTCTTT. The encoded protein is CASIPTGNMNTEAFF.

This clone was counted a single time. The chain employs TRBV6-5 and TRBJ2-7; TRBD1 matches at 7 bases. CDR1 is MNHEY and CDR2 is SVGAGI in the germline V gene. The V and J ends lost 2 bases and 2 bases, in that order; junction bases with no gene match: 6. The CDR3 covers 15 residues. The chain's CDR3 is CASSYLHRGPYEQYF. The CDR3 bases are TGTGCCAGCAGTTACCTGCACAGGGGCCCCTACGAGCAGTACTTC.

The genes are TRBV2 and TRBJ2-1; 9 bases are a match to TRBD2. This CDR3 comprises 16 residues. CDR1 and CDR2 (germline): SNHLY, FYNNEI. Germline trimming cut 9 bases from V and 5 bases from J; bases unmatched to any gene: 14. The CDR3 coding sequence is TGTGCCAGTTCCCCCTTCGGACTAGCGAACAACAATGAGCAGTTCTTC. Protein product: CASSPFGLANNNEQFF.

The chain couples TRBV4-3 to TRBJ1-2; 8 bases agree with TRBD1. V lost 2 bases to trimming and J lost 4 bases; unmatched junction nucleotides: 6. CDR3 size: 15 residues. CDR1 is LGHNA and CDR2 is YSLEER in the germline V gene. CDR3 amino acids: CASSQQGATFYGYTF. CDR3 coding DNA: TGCGCCAGCAGCCAACAGGGGGCAACCTTCTATGGCTACACCTTC.

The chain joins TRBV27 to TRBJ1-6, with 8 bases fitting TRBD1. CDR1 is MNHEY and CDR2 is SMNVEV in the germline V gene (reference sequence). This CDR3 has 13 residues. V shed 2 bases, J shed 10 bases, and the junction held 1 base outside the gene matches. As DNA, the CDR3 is TGTGCCAGCAGTTTAACAGGGGGGTCACCCCTCCACTTT. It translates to CASSLTGGSPLHF.

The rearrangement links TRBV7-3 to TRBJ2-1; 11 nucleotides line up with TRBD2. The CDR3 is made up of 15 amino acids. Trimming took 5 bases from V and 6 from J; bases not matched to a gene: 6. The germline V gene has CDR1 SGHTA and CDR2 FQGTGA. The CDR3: CASSQGTSGSNEQFF. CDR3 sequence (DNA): TGTGCCAGCAGCCAAGGGACTAGCGGAAGCAATGAGCAGTTCTTC.

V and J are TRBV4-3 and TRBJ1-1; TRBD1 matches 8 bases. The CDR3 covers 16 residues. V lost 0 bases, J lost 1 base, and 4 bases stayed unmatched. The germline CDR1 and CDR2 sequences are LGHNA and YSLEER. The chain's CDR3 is CASSQDTGQGNTEAFF. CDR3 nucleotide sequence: TGCGCCAGCAGCCAAGACACCGGACAGGGGAACACTGAAGCTTTCTTT.